This T cell receptor beta chain was profiled in a study of shared clonotypes between healthy human individuals. Study-wide results and limits: Clonotypes which were not shared had lower generation probabilities than clonotypes that all four donors shared. For naive CD4 cells, approximately 4.7% of clonotypes were shared across a few donors.

Comments on this clone: Its antigen remains unidentified.

Over several immunoSEQ plates, each subset's genomic DNA was distributed in even portions. Libraries were prepared by immunoSEQ multiplex PCR; TCRdb keeps only in-frame clonotypes and omits some of them. The table has approximately 2,300,000 clones, around 90% seen once; the top ten hold more than 0.35%. V was trimmed by 7 bases and J by 1 base, leaving 10 bases between them. The CDR3 has 13 residues. Germline CDR1 MDHEN, CDR2 SYDVKM. The material sequenced was naive CD4+ T cells from PBMCs. Subset denoted: CD45RA+ positively selected. The TCR was taken from a man between 18 and 29 years old in good health. Some clones in this sample may be carry-over from other donors' samples. The chain joins TRBV28 to TRBJ1-1, with D perhaps matching TRBD1 (5 bases). CDR3 region: CASTRDGNTEAFF. CDR3 DNA sequence: TGTGCCAGCACCAGGGACGGGAACACTGAAGCTTTCTTT.